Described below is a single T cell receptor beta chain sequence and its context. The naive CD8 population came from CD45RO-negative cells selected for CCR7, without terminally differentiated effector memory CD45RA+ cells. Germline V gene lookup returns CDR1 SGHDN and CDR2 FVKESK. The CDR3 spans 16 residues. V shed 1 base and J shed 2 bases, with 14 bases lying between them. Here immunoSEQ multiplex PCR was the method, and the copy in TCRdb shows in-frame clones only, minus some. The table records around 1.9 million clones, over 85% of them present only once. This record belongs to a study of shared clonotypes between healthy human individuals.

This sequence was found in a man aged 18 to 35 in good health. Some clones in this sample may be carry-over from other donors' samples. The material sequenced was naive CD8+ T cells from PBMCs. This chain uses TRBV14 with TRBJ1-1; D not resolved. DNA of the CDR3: TGTGCCAGCAGCCAAGCAGGATATGTTTTAAACACTGAAGCTTTCTTT. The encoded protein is CASSQAGYVLNTEAFF.